The 31 T cell receptor beta chains given below trace back to one sample, sequenced in a study of T-cell reconstitution after alpha-beta-depleted transplantation in children. TCRbeta library preparation incorporated unique molecular identifiers. Via MiXCR, TCRdb re-called the PCR reads, giving one row per CDR3 protein. The top ten clones hold around 4.5% of a sample with around 340,000 distinct CDR3 sequences, more than 10% of them seen once. The material sequenced was PBMCs, taken from the stem cell graft. Receptor source: a human donor who donated a stem cell graft to a child with Fanconi anemia.

This clonotype was seen ten or more times. The genes are TRBV12-3 or TRBV12-4 and TRBJ2-7; 11 bases fit TRBD1. Unmatched junction bases numbered 3, after V lost 5 bases and J lost 3 bases. The CDR3 is 14 residues long. The CDR3 loop reads CASSGTGGLYEQYF. CDR3 nucleotides: TGTGCCAGCAGTGGGACAGGGGGTCTCTACGAGCAGTACTTC.

This clonotype occurred many times. A read error may account for a junction end that differs from germline. The genes are TRBV5-1 and TRBJ1-1; weak D call: TRBD1 (5 bases). This CDR3 has 14 amino acids. The germline V gene has CDR1 SGHRS and CDR2 YFSETQ. CDR3 DNA: TGTGCCAGCTCCCTGGGACGACTGAACACTGAAGCTTTCTTT. Amino acids: CASSLGRLNTEAFF.

The chain joins TRBV5-6 to TRBJ2-1, with a weak D call TRBD2 (7 bases). Germline V gives CDR1 SGHDT, CDR2 YYEEEE. The CDR3 has 16 amino acids. V lost 4 bases and J 8 bases, leaving 22 bases between the germline ends. CDR3 residues: CASSPEGGGLYDEQFF. The CDR3 coding sequence is TGTGCCAGCAGCCCGGAGGGGGGGGGACTGTATGATGAGCAGTTCTTC.

This clonotype was seen at least ten times. V is TRBV24-1 and J is TRBJ2-1; no clear D. The germline V and J ends were trimmed by 4 bases and 6 bases, with 3 bases remaining between them. CDR3 length: 11 amino acids. Germline loops: CDR1 KGHDR, CDR2 SFDVKD. CDR3 in amino acids: CATSDRNEQFF. CDR3 coding DNA: TGTGCCACCAGTGACCGCAATGAGCAGTTCTTC.

This clonotype was detected many times. The chain is built from TRBV5-6 and TRBJ1-1; possibly TRBD1 for D (5 bases). From germline, CDR1 is SGHDT and CDR2 YYEEEE. Trimming stripped 0 bases from V and 4 bases from J, with 7 bases between. This CDR3 spans 13 amino acids. CDR3 amino acids: CASSLGTITEAFF. CDR3 nucleotides: TGTGCCAGCAGCTTGGGGACAATCACTGAAGCTTTCTTT.

This clonotype was found many times. This rearrangement joins TRBV7-2 to TRBJ2-7, with 9 positions matching TRBD1. The CDR3 is 13 residues long. The germline V gene encodes CDR1 SGHTA and CDR2 FQGNSA. Trimming took 3 bases from V and 3 from J; bases not matched to a gene: 0. The CDR3 nucleotides are TGTGCCAGCAGCTTGGACAGGGGCTACGAGCAGTACGTC. Its translation: CASSLDRGYEQYV.

This clonotype was recorded many times. V and J are TRBV29-1 and TRBJ1-2; D is ambiguous. The V gene's germline CDR1 is SQVTM and CDR2 ANQGSEA. The CDR3 consists of 12 residues. The V end lost 5 bases, the J end lost 7 bases, and 14 bases lay between the germline ends. The CDR3 region has the DNA TGCAGCGTTAATCGGGGAGGTCGTGGCTACACCTTC. Protein: CSVNRGGRGYTF.

This sequence joins TRBV7-3 and TRBJ2-1, with D perhaps matching TRBD2 (5 bases). The V gene's germline CDR1 is SGHTA and CDR2 FQGTGA. CDR3 length: 16 residues. Trimming took 2 bases from V and 6 from J, leaving 17 bases between them. CDR3 bases: TGTGCCAGCAGCTTACCGGGTAGTGATGCGGGCAATGAGCAGTTCTTC. It encodes CASSLPGSDAGNEQFF.

The gene calls are TRBV29-1 and TRBJ1-5; D may be TRBD1 (6 bases). V was pared by 4 bases and J by 3 bases, with 10 bases between. Germline loops: CDR1 SQVTM, CDR2 ANQGSEA. The CDR3 sequence is 13 residues long. The CDR3 sequence is CSVGGHDNQPQHF. In DNA form, the CDR3 reads TGCAGCGTTGGGGGGCATGACAATCAGCCCCAGCATTTT.

This clonotype came up a few times. The chain recombines TRBV30 with TRBJ2-1; D gene ambiguous. Germline CDR1 reads GTSNPN; CDR2 reads SVGIG (reference sequence). Trimming took off 2 bases at V and 4 bases at J, with 18 bases between the two ends. The CDR3 is 16 amino acids. The CDR3 reads CAWSSLPTVSYNEQFF. In DNA, the CDR3 is TGTGCCTGGAGTTCCCTGCCGACGGTCTCGTACAATGAGCAGTTCTTC.

In its sample, this clonotype was seen many times. The rearrangement joins TRBV15 to TRBJ2-1, with D unclear. CDR1 is LNHNV, CDR2 YYDKDF, per germline (reference sequence). The CDR3 runs 15 residues. The ends were cut back, 0 bases at V and 6 bases at J, with 12 bases in the middle. This CDR3 reads CATSRDQYTPNEQFF. The DNA of the CDR3 is TGTGCCACCAGCAGAGATCAGTACACCCCCAATGAGCAGTTCTTC.

The V call is TRBV9, the J call TRBJ2-5; D remains unclear. Trimming removed 1 base from V and 5 bases from J, with 21 bases in between. Germline-derived CDR1 and CDR2 are SGDLS and YYNGEE. The CDR3 is 17 residues long. CDR3: CASSVSPLAAGGETQYF. CDR3 DNA: TGTGCCAGCAGCGTAAGTCCGTTGGCAGCCGGCGGTGAGACCCAGTACTTC.

A few counts support this clonotype. The chain links TRBV6-1 to TRBJ2-3; the match to TRBD1 covers 11 bases. Germline CDR1 and CDR2: MNHNS and SASEGT. V trimming: 5 bases; J trimming: 0 bases; junction bases outside the gene matches: 7. There are 17 residues in the CDR3. CDR3 nucleotide sequence: TGTGCCAGCAGTCGCCGGACAGGGGGCGCGAGCACAGATACGCAGTATTTT. This encodes CASSRRTGGASTDTQYF.

V and J are TRBV30 and TRBJ2-3; no firm D call. The CDR3 consists of 12 residues. Trimming shortened V by 3 bases and J by 6 bases, and 10 bases separated the two germline ends. From germline, CDR1 is GTSNPN and CDR2 SVGIG (reference sequence). CDR3 DNA sequence: TGTGCCTGGAGCCAACAGTCGGATACGCAGTATTTT. Protein product: CAWSQQSDTQYF.

This clonotype was seen a handful of times. The chain recombines TRBV18 with TRBJ2-3; 7 nucleotides match TRBD2. The CDR3 spans 15 residues. Trimming removed 2 bases from V and 4 bases from J; junction bases left unmatched: 6. CDR1 KGHSH and CDR2 LQKENI come from the germline V gene. The CDR3 nucleotides read TGTGCCAGCTCACCAGGGAAAAGCGGGGCAGATACGCAGTATTTT. Protein: CASSPGKSGADTQYF.

The chain links TRBV5-5 to TRBJ2-2; D ambiguous. Germline loops: CDR1 SGHKS, CDR2 YYEKEE (reference sequence). Trimming took off 0 bases at V and 1 base at J, with 7 bases between the two ends. The CDR3 runs to 15 residues. DNA for the CDR3: TGTGCCAGCAGCTTGGTACCCCTGAACACCGGGGAGCTGTTTTTT. Residues: CASSLVPLNTGELFF.

The DNA of the CDR3 is TGTGCCAGCAGTTACGGAGGAGACATATACAGGTATAGCAATCAGCCCCAGCATTTT. It codes for CASSYGGDIYRYSNQPQHF. The rearrangement joins TRBV6-2 or TRBV6-3 to TRBJ1-5, with a possible D match to TRBD1 (5 bases). The CDR3 extends over 19 amino acids. V was shortened by 2 bases and J by 0 bases, with 20 bases between the two germline ends. Germline CDR1 MNHEY, CDR2 SVGEGT.

The CDR3 region has the DNA TGCGCCAGCAGCTTACTAGCCAGTTTGGCAAATGAGCAGTTCTTC. Encoded protein: CASSLLASLANEQFF. The V call is TRBV5-1, the J call TRBJ2-1, with D maybe TRBD2 (6 bases). Germline lookup yields CDR1 SGHRS and CDR2 YFSETQ. V gave up 2 bases and J gave up 7 bases, with 16 bases separating them. There are 15 residues in the CDR3.

The sample holds a few counts of this clonotype. The chain combines TRBV29-1 with TRBJ2-2, with TRBD2 matching 8 bases. Looked up from germline, CDR1 is SQVTM and CDR2 is ANQGSEA. With V trimmed by 7 bases and J by 1 base, 8 bases remained unmatched. CDR3 length equals 15 residues. The CDR3 DNA follows: TGCAGCGCTTCCCGGGGGGGAAGGAACACCGGGGAGCTGTTTTTT. Translating it yields CSASRGGRNTGELFF.

The chain couples TRBV4-3 to TRBJ1-1; no clear D. The CDR3 totals 14 residues. Per germline, CDR1 LGHNA and CDR2 YSLEER. With 2 bases removed from V and 3 bases from J, the gap between germline ends came to 10 bases. CDR3: CASSQTGGDTEAFF. The DNA for the CDR3 is TGCGCCAGCAGCCAAACGGGTGGGGACACTGAAGCTTTCTTT.

The chain carries TRBV10-3 and TRBJ1-1; 7 nucleotides match TRBD1. Germline-derived CDR1 and CDR2 are ENHRY and SYGVKD. J was trimmed by 4 bases and V by 6 bases; bases with no gene match: 11. This CDR3 is 15 amino acids long. CDR3 coding DNA: TGTGCCATCAGGGGGACAGTTGGAGAAGGCACTGAAGCTTTCTTT. This sequence encodes CAIRGTVGEGTEAFF.

This clonotype was observed at least ten times. This chain uses TRBV28 with TRBJ2-3, with D possibly being TRBD2 (6 bases). V was clipped by 3 bases and J by 5 bases, with 12 bases between them. The CDR3 loop spans 14 amino acids. CDR1 is MDHEN, CDR2 SYDVKM, per germline. The CDR3 sequence is CASSFAGTGDTQYF. DNA of the CDR3: TGTGCCAGCAGTTTTGCGGGGACGGGAGATACGCAGTATTTT.

This clonotype has more than one count but fewer than ten. The chain is built from TRBV29-1 and TRBJ2-1; 10 bases fit TRBD2. This CDR3 spans 17 amino acids. From germline, CDR1 is SQVTM and CDR2 ANQGSEA. V shed 4 bases and J 2 bases; nucleotides not matched to a gene: 11. CDR3 sequence reads: CSVALAGGVPPYNEQFF. The CDR3 DNA follows: TGCAGCGTTGCCTTAGCGGGGGGCGTTCCACCCTACAATGAGCAGTTCTTC.

As concerns this clonotype: A read error may be the cause here, since a much bigger clone is one base away. This CDR3 fails to terminate in the conserved phenylalanine or tryptophan, so it likely reflects a read error. This chain links TRBV11-3 with TRBJ1-4; maybe TRBD1 (5 bases). V lost 1 base and J 5 bases, leaving 11 bases between the germline ends. This CDR3 has 15 amino acids. Germline-derived CDR1 and CDR2 are SGHNT and YENEEA. CDR3 sequence reads: CASSLGGRENEKLFC. CDR3 DNA: TGTGCCAGCAGCTTAGGGGGCAGGGAAAATGAAAAACTGTTTTGT.

The rearrangement links TRBV7-9 to TRBJ1-2, with D tentatively TRBD1 (5 bases). Germline V CDR1 and CDR2: SEHNR, FQNEAQ (reference sequence). Trimming took 4 bases from V and 4 from J, leaving 16 bases between them. The CDR3 covers 15 residues. The CDR3 loop reads CASSSADRPPYGYTF. As DNA, the CDR3 is TGTGCCAGCAGCTCAGCCGACAGACCGCCCTATGGCTACACCTTC.

This clonotype was seen a handful of times. The genes are TRBV15 and TRBJ1-1; D is undetermined. With 8 bases removed from V and 0 bases from J, the gap between germline ends came to 13 bases. This CDR3 is built from 14 residues. Germline V gene data show CDR1 as LNHNV and CDR2 as YYDKDF (reference sequence). The CDR3 sequence: CATGVLGMNTEAFF. Here the CDR3 DNA reads TGTGCCACCGGAGTCTTAGGAATGAACACTGAAGCTTTCTTT.

The chain recombines TRBV5-1 with TRBJ1-1, with a weak D call TRBD1 (6 bases). The V gene's germline CDR1 is SGHRS and CDR2 YFSETQ. V was pared by 4 bases and J by 7 bases, with 14 bases between. The CDR3 is 13 residues long. This chain's CDR3 is CASSPTGVNEAFF. The DNA of the CDR3 is TGCGCCAGCAGCCCGACAGGAGTAAATGAAGCTTTCTTT.

The chain carries TRBV28 and TRBJ2-5; 7 nucleotides line up with TRBD1. With 5 bases clipped from V and 5 bases from J, the junction kept 8 bases outside the gene matches. This CDR3 spans 14 amino acids. Germline CDR1 is MDHEN and CDR2 is SYDVKM. This chain's CDR3 is CASSPTGVKETQYF. CDR3 nucleotide sequence: TGTGCCAGCAGTCCAACAGGGGTTAAGGAGACCCAGTACTTC.

The CDR3 coding sequence is TGTGCCAGCAGTTCAGAGGGGAGGGGTCAGCCCCAGCATTTT. This gives the protein CASSSEGRGQPQHF. The chain carries TRBV12-3 or TRBV12-4 and TRBJ1-5; D may be TRBD1 (5 bases). The V and J ends lost 4 bases and 6 bases respectively, with 13 bases between them. The CDR3 totals 14 residues.

Ten or more counts support this clonotype. This chain connects TRBV20-1 to TRBJ2-3, with D tentatively TRBD1 or TRBD2 (5 bases each). Per germline, CDR1 DFQATT and CDR2 SNEGSKA (reference sequence). Trimming shortened V by 0 bases and J by 2 bases, and 9 bases separated the two germline ends. The CDR3 is made up of 14 amino acids. CDR3 region: CSARDEGFTDTQYF. CDR3 bases: TGCAGTGCTAGAGATGAGGGGTTCACAGATACGCAGTATTTT.

This clonotype was counted a few times. The CDR3 DNA follows: TGTGCCAGCAGCAAAACCGTCGCTAGCGGGGACTCCTACAATGAGCAGTTCTTC. Encoded protein: CASSKTVASGDSYNEQFF. The chain uses TRBV21-1 and TRBJ2-1; the D call TRBD2 from the table was never checked on the DNA. TRBV21-1 is termed a pseudogene. The CDR3 length is 18 residues.